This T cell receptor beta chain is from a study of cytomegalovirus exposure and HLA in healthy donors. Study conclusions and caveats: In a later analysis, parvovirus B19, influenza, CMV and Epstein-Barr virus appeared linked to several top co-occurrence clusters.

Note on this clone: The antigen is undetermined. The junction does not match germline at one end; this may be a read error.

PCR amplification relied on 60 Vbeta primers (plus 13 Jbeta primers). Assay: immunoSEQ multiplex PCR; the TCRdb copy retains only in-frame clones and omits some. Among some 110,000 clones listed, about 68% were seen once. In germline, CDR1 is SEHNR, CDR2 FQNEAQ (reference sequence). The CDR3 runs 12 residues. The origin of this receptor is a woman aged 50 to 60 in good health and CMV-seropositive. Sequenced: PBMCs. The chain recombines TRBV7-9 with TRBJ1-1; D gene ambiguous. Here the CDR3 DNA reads TGTTCCAGCAGCGTGGGGTGGGAGAAGGCTTTCTTT. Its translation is CSSSVGWEKAFF.